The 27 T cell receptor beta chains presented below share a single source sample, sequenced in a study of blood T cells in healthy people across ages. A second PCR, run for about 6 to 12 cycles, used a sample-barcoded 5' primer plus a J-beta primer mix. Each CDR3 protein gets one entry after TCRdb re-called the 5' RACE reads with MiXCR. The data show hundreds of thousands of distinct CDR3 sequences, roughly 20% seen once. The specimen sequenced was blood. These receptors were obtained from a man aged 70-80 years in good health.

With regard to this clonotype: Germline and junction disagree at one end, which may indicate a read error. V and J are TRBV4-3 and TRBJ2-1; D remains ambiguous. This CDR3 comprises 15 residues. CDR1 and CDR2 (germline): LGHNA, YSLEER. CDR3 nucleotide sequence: TGCGCCAGCAGCCAAGAACGCAGCTCCTGCAATGAGCAGTTCTTC. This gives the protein CASSQERSSCNEQFF.

For the CDR3, the DNA is TGCGCCAGCAGCATGCGACTAGCGGGAGGGCCTGATACGCAGTATTTT. Amino acids: CASSMRLAGGPDTQYF. The rearrangement links TRBV5-1 to TRBJ2-3; 14 bases are a match to TRBD2. Germline CDR1 and CDR2: SGHRS and YFSETQ. This CDR3 is 16 amino acids long. V lost 4 bases, J lost 6 bases, and 7 bases stayed unmatched.

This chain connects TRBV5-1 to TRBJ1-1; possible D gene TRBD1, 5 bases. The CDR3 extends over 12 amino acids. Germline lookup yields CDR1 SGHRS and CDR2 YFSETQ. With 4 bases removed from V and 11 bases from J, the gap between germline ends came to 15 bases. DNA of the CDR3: TGCGCCAGCAGCCAAGGGACCCACGGGGCTTTCTTT. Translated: CASSQGTHGAFF. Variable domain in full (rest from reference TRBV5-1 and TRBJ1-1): KAGVTQTPRYLIKTRGQQVTLSCSPISGHRSVSWYQQTPGQGLQFLFEYFSETQRNKGNFPGRFSGRQFSNSRSEMNVSTLELGDSALYLCASSQGTHGAFFGQGTRLTVV.

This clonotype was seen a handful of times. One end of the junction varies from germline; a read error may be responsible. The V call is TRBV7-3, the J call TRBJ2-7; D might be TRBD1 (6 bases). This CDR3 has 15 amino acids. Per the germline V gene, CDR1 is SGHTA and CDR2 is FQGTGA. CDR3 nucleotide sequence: TGTGCCTGCAGCCCCGGTATATCCAGGGGCTCCGAGCAGTACTTC. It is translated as CACSPGISRGSEQYF.

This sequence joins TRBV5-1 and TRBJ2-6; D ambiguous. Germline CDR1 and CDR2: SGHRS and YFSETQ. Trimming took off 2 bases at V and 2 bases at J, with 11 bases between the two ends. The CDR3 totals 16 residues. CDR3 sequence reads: CASSFFEQTGANVLTF. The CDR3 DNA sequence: TGCGCCAGCAGCTTCTTCGAACAGACTGGGGCCAACGTCCTGACTTTC.

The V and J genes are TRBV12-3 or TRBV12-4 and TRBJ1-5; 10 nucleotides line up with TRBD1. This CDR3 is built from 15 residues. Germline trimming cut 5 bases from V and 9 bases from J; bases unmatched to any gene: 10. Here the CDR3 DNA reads TGTGCCAGCAGTCCAGGACAGGGGGATTCCGCGCCCCAGCATTTT. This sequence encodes CASSPGQGDSAPQHF.

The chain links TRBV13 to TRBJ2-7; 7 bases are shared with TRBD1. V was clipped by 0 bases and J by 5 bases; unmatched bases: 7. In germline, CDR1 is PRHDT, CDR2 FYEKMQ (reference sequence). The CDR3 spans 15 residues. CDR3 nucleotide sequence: TGTGCCAGCAGCTTAGGCCTACGGACAGGCAACGAGCAGTACTTC. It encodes CASSLGLRTGNEQYF.

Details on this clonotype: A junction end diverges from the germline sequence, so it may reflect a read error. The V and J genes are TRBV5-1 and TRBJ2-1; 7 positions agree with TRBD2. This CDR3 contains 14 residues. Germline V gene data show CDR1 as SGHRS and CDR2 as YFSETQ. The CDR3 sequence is CANSLGGSENEQFF. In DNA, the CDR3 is TGCGCCAACAGCTTGGGCGGGAGTGAAAATGAGCAGTTCTTC.

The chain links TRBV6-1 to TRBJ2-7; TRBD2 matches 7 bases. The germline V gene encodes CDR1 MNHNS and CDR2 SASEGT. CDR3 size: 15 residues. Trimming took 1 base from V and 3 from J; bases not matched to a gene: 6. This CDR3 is CASSEGPSGVYEQYF. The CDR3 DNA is TGTGCCAGCAGTGAAGGCCCTAGCGGCGTCTACGAGCAGTACTTC.

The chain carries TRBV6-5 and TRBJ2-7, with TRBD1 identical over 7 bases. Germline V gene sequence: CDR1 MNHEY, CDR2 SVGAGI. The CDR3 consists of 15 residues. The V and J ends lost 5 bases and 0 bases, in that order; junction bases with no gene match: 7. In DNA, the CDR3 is TGTGCCAGCAGTCAGAACAGGGGTCTCTCCTACGAGCAGTACTTC. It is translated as CASSQNRGLSYEQYF.

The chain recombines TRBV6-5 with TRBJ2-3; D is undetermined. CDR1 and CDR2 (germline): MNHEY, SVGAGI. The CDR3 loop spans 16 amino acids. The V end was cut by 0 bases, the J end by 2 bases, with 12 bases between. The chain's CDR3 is CASSYSPVGYTDTQYF. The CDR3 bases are TGTGCCAGCAGTTACTCGCCCGTAGGGTACACAGATACGCAGTATTTT.

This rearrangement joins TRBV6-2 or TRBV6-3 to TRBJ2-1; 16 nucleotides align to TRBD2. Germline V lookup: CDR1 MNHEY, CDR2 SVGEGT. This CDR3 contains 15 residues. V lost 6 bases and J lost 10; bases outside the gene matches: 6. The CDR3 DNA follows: TGTGCCAGCAGAGCGGGACTAGCGGGAGGGAAGGAGCAGTTCTTC. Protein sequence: CASRAGLAGGKEQFF.

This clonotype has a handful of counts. In DNA form, the CDR3 reads TGCGCCAGCAGCTTGGGGGAGGCCAGTTACAATGAGCAGTTCTTC. As protein: CASSLGEASYNEQFF. The chain is built from TRBV5-1 and TRBJ2-5, with TRBD2 as a possible D gene (6 bases). Judging by the DNA end, TRBJ2-1 fits better; the J call may be wrong. CDR1 SGHRS and CDR2 YFSETQ come from the germline V gene. The CDR3 loop spans 15 amino acids.

For the CDR3, the DNA is TGTGCCAGTCTAGCGGGAGGGGGACGTGAGCAGTTCTTC. This encodes CASLAGGGREQFF. The chain uses TRBV19 and TRBJ2-7, with 12 bases that match TRBD2. The J call is doubtful: the DNA matches TRBJ2-1 better. The CDR3 is made up of 13 amino acids. Germline CDR1 and CDR2: LNHDA and SQIVND (reference sequence).

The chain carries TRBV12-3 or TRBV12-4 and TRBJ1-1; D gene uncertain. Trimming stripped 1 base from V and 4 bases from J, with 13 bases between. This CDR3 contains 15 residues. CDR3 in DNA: TGTGCCAGCAGTTTAGAATCCCGCATGGCCACTGAAGCTTTCTTT. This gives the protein CASSLESRMATEAFF.

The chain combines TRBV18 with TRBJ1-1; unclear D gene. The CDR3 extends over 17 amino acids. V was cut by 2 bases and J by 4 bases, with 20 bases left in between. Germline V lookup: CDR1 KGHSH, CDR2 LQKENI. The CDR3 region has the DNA TGTGCCAGCTCACCAGACGGGATGACCCCTGGGTTCACTGAAGCTTTCTTT. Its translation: CASSPDGMTPGFTEAFF.

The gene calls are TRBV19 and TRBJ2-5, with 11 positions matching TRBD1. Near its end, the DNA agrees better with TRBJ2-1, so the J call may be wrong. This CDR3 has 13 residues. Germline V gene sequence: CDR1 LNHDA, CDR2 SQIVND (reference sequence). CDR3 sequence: CASSMGTGGQQFF. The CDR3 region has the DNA TGTGCCAGTAGCATGGGGACAGGGGGGCAGCAGTTCTTC.

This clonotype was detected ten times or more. This CDR3 reads CASSVQGNSNQPQHF. Written as DNA, the CDR3 is TGCGCCAGCAGTGTTCAGGGAAATAGCAATCAGCCCCAGCATTTT. This chain links TRBV10-2 with TRBJ1-5; perhaps TRBD1 as D (5 bases). Germline V lookup: CDR1 WSHSY, CDR2 SAAADI. This CDR3 has 15 amino acids. Deletions cut 4 bases from V and 0 bases from J, with 10 bases between.

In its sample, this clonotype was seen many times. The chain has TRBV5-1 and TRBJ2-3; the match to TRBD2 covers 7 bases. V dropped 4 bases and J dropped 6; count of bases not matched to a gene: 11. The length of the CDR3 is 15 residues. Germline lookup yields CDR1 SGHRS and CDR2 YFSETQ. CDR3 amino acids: CASSPRGGPEDTQYF. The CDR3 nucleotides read TGCGCCAGCAGCCCAAGGGGAGGGCCGGAGGATACGCAGTATTTT.

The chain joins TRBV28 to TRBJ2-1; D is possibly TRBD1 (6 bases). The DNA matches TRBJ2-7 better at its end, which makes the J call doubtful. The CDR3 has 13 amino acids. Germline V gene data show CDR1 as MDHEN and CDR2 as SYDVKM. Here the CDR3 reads CASSRKRGYEQYF. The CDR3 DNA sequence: TGTGCCAGCAGTCGGAAGAGGGGGTACGAGCAGTACTTC.

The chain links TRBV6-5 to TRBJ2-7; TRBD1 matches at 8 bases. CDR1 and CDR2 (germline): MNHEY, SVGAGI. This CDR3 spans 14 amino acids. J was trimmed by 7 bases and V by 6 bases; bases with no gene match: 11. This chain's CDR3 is CASRYTGGSGEQYF. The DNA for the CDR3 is TGTGCCAGCAGGTACACAGGGGGATCGGGGGAGCAGTACTTC.

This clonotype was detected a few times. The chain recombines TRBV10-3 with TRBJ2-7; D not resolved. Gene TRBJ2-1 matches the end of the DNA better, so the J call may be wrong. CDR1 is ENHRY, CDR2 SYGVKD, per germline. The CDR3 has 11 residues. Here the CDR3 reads CAISENHEQFF. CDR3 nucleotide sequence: TGTGCCATCAGTGAAAACCACGAGCAGTTCTTC.

The CDR3 is CASSDIWAGSYNEQFF. For the CDR3, the DNA is TGTGCCAGCAGTGACATATGGGCGGGGTCATACAATGAGCAGTTCTTC. The J gene is TRBJ2-1, the V gene TRBV6-2 or TRBV6-3; maybe TRBD2 (6 bases). Between the trimmed V and J ends, which lost 5 bases and 4 bases, there was a span of 18 bases. Germline V gene sequence: CDR1 MNHEY, CDR2 SVGEGT. CDR3 size: 16 residues.

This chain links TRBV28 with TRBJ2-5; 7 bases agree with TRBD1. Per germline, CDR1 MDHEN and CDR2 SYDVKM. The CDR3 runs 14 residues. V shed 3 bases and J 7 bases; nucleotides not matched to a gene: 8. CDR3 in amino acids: CASSFDREGGTQYF. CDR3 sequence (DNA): TGTGCCAGCAGTTTCGACAGGGAAGGAGGGACCCAGTACTTC.

The DNA for the CDR3 is TGCGCCAGCAGCTTGGCGGCGGGAGATGGGACAGATACGCAGTATTTT. Translation: CASSLAAGDGTDTQYF. V gene TRBV5-1 combines with J gene TRBJ2-3; the match to TRBD2 covers 7 bases. The CDR3 extends over 16 amino acids. Germline CDR1 is SGHRS and CDR2 is YFSETQ. J was trimmed by 3 bases and V by 0 bases; bases with no gene match: 7.

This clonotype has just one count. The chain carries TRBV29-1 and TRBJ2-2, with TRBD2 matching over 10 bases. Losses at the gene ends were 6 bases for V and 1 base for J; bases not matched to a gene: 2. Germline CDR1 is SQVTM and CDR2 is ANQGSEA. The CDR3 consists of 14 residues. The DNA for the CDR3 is TGCAGCGTCCGGACTAGCGGGAACACCGGGGAGCTGTTTTTT. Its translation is CSVRTSGNTGELFF.

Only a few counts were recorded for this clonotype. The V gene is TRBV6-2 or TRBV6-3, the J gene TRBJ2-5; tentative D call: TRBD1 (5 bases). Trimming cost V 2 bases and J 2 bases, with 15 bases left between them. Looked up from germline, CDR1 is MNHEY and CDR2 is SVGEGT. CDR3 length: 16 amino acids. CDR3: CASSYAFAGPQETQYF. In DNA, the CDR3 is TGTGCCAGCAGTTACGCCTTCGCAGGGCCTCAAGAGACCCAGTACTTC.